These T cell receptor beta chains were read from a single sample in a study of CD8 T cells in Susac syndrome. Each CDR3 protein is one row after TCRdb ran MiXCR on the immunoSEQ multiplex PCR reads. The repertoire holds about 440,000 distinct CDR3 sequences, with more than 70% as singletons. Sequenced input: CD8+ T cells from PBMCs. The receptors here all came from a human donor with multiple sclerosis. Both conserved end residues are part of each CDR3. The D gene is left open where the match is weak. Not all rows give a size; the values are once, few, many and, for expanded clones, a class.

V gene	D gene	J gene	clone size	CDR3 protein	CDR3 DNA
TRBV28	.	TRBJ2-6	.	CASSFYKDRISGANVLTF	TGTGCCAGCAGTTTCTATAAGGACAGAATCTCTGGGGCCAACGTCCTGACTTTC
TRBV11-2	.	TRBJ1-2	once	CASTEYYRTREDYGYTF	TGTGCCAGCACCGAATATTACAGGACAAGGGAGGACTATGGCTACACCTTC
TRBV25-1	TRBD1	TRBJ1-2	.	CASSPGQGAHGYTF	TGTGCCAGCAGCCCCGGACAGGGGGCTCATGGCTACACCTTC
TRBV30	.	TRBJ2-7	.	CARSAGYYYEQYF	TGTGCCCGGAGTGCAGGATATTACTACGAGCAGTACTTC
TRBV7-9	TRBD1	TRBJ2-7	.	CASSSTGGQTYEQYF	TGTGCCAGCAGTTCAACAGGGGGCCAAACTTACGAGCAGTACTTC
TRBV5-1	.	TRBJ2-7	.	CASSLGRGPTYEQYF	TGCGCCAGCAGCTTGGGACGGGGGCCGACCTACGAGCAGTACTTC
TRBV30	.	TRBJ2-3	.	CAWSLVGGGQDTQYF	TGTGCCTGGAGTCTGGTAGGGGGGGGCCAAGATACGCAGTATTTT
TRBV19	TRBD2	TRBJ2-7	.	CASSPTGGVDEQYF	TGTGCCAGTAGTCCTACGGGGGGGGTCGACGAGCAGTACTTC
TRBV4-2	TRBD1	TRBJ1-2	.	CASSHFPDREDSNYGYTF	TGTGCCAGCAGCCACTTCCCCGACAGGGAGGACTCGAACTATGGCTACACCTTC
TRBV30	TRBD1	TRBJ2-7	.	CAWSPGQGKTYEQYF	TGTGCCTGGAGTCCGGGACAGGGTAAAACCTACGAGCAGTACTTC
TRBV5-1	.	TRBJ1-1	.	CASSLAVGSGTEAFF	TGCGCCAGCAGCTTGGCCGTTGGGTCGGGGACTGAAGCTTTCTTT
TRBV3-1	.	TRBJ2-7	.	CASSLPGTMENEQYF	TGTGCCAGCAGCCTTCCCGGGACAATGGAGAACGAGCAGTACTTC
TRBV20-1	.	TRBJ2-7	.	CSARSRGFSSYEQYF	TGCAGTGCTAGATCTAGGGGGTTTAGCTCCTACGAGCAGTACTTC
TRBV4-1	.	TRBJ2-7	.	CASSQDSVRDEQYF	TGCGCCAGCAGCCAAGATTCGGTCAGGGACGAGCAGTACTTC
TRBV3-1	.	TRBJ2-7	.	CASSQDFRGSYEQYF	TGTGCCAGCAGCCAAGACTTCAGGGGCTCCTACGAGCAGTACTTC
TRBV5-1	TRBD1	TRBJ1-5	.	CASSWIAQGLISNQPQHF	TGCGCCAGCAGCTGGATAGCACAGGGGCTAATTAGCAATCAGCCCCAGCATTTT
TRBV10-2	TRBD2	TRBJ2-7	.	CASRGGLLLKGPYEQYF	TGCGCCAGCAGGGGAGGGTTGTTACTCAAGGGGCCCTACGAGCAGTACTTC
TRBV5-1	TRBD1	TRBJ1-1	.	CASSLYGQGNTEAFF	TGCGCCAGCAGCTTGTATGGACAGGGGAACACTGAAGCTTTCTTT
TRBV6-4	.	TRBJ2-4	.	CASSDRARWILGSLAKNIQYF	TGTGCCAGCAGCGACCGGGCTCGTTGGATCTTGGGCAGTTTAGCCAAAAACATTCAGTACTTC
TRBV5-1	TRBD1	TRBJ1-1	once	CASSFQVGQGVTEAFF	TGCGCCAGCAGCTTTCAGGTGGGACAGGGAGTTACTGAAGCTTTCTTT
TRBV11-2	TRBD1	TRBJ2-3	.	CASSLVTGGITDTQYF	TGTGCCAGCAGCTTAGTCACAGGGGGTATCACAGATACGCAGTATTTT
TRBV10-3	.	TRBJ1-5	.	CAISEPPAGSDQPQHF	TGTGCCATCAGTGAGCCTCCAGCAGGGAGCGATCAGCCCCAGCATTTT
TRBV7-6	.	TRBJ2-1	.	CASSLAHSRGVSSYNEQFF	TGTGCCAGCAGCTTAGCGCATTCTCGCGGCGTGAGCTCCTACAATGAGCAGTTCTTC
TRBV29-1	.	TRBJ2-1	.	CSVGGSSYNEQFF	TGCAGCGTTGGAGGGAGCTCCTACAATGAGCAGTTCTTC
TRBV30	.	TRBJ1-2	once	CAWSVTGNYGGYTF	TGTGCCTGGAGTGTAACGGGGAATTATGGTGGCTACACCTTC
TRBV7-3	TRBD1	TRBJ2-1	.	CASSLIQGSSYNEQFF	TGTGCCAGCAGCCTAATACAGGGGAGCTCCTACAATGAGCAGTTCTTC
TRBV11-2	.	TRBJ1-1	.	CASSLVPGVNTEAFF	TGTGCCAGCAGCTTAGTGCCAGGCGTGAACACTGAAGCTTTCTTT